Shown below are 24 T cell receptor beta chains from a single sample sequenced in a study of technical replicates of blood from a handful of donors. The protocol was immunoSEQ multiplex PCR, while the TCRdb copy is restricted to in-frame clones and leaves out a portion. The table lists approximately 66,000 clones, approximately 88% of them singletons, with roughly 4.6% in the top ten. Sequencing input: PBMCs. These receptors were obtained from a human donor in good health. Some clones in this sample may be carry-over from other donors' samples.

The genes are TRBV5-1 and TRBJ2-7; 8 positions match TRBD1. This CDR3 is built from 15 residues. V lost 0 bases, J lost 1 base, and 3 bases stayed unmatched. Germline CDR1 SGHRS, CDR2 YFSETQ. CDR3 amino acids: CASSLAGDRSYEQYF. The CDR3 DNA follows: TGCGCCAGCAGCTTGGCGGGGGACAGGTCCTACGAGCAGTACTTC.

This chain connects TRBV13 to TRBJ2-1; 7 nucleotides line up with TRBD2. The germline gives CDR1 PRHDT, CDR2 FYEKMQ (reference sequence). This CDR3 contains 17 residues. V lost 0 bases and J lost 3; bases outside the gene matches: 8. For the CDR3, the DNA is TGTGCCAGCAGCTTAGGTTCCGGACTAGGAAACTACAATGAGCAGTTCTTC. Its protein is CASSLGSGLGNYNEQFF.

J is TRBJ2-1 and V is TRBV7-2; the match to TRBD2 covers 8 bases. Germline CDR1 SGHTA, CDR2 FQGNSA. The CDR3 covers 16 residues. V was pared by 4 bases and J by 4 bases, with 9 bases of the junction left unmatched. The CDR3, as DNA: TGTGCCAGCAGCTCACAACTAGCGGAAACATACAATGAGCAGTTCTTC. This gives the protein CASSSQLAETYNEQFF.

The chain carries TRBV6-4 and TRBJ2-1; no clear D gene. CDR3 size: 14 residues. V lost 6 bases and J lost 6, with 15 bases in between. Germline V lookup: CDR1 MRHNA, CDR2 SNTAGT. The CDR3 DNA reads TGTGCCAGCAGCATGGAAGTTTCGGGCAATGAGCAGTTCTTC. Translation gives CASSMEVSGNEQFF.

The chain employs TRBV2 and TRBJ1-5, with 7 bases fitting TRBD1. The CDR3 covers 13 residues. Germline trimming cut 6 bases from V and 6 bases from J; bases unmatched to any gene: 5. Germline V gives CDR1 SNHLY, CDR2 FYNNEI. The CDR3: CASRGQLGQPQHF. CDR3 bases: TGTGCCAGCAGGGGACAGTTAGGTCAGCCCCAGCATTTT.

The rearrangement uses TRBV19 and TRBJ2-5; 10 nucleotides match TRBD2. Trimming cost V 3 bases and J 5 bases; bases outside gene matches: 3. The CDR3 is 14 residues long. Germline CDR1 reads LNHDA; CDR2 reads SQIVND (reference sequence). In DNA form, the CDR3 reads TGTGCCAGTAGTATTTTGGGACTAGCGGAGACCCAGTACTTC. It codes for CASSILGLAETQYF.

The rearrangement links TRBV5-6 to TRBJ1-2, with D perhaps matching TRBD1 (6 bases). With 4 bases removed from V and 5 bases from J, the gap between germline ends came to 18 bases. The CDR3 length is 15 residues. Germline loops: CDR1 SGHDT, CDR2 YYEEEE. CDR3 nucleotides: TGTGCCAGCAGCCCGTCAGGGGCCTCTGTGTATGGCTACACCTTC. Residues: CASSPSGASVYGYTF.

Here the CDR3 DNA reads TGTGCCAGCAGTAGGGACAGGAAACGCATGAACACTGAAGCTTTCTTT. Residues: CASSRDRKRMNTEAFF. The chain couples TRBV7-3 to TRBJ1-1, with 8 bases that match TRBD1. The length of the CDR3 is 16 residues. V gave up 6 bases and J gave up 0 bases; unmatched junction bases: 9. Germline values: CDR1 SGHTA, CDR2 FQGTGA.

A single count supports this clone. The rearrangement joins TRBV5-5 to TRBJ2-2; 14 nucleotides align to TRBD2. Germline V lookup: CDR1 SGHKS, CDR2 YYEKEE (reference sequence). V dropped 4 bases and J dropped 6; count of bases not matched to a gene: 2. This CDR3 region has 15 residues. The DNA for the CDR3 is TGTGCCAGCAGCCCGACTAGCGGGAGGGCCGGGGAGCTGTTTTTT. Residues: CASSPTSGRAGELFF. The full variable domain, in which reference TRBV5-5 and TRBJ2-2 provide the parts outside the CDR3, is DAGVTQSPTHLIKTRGQQVTLRCSPISGHKSVSWYQQVLGQGPQFIFQYYEKEERGRGNFPDRFSARQFPNYSSELNVNALLLGDSALYLCASSPTSGRAGELFFGEGSRLTVL.

V gene TRBV7-9 combines with J gene TRBJ1-5, with no clear D. V lost 1 base and J lost 2, with 6 bases in between. The V gene's germline CDR1 is SEHNR and CDR2 FQNEAQ (reference sequence). This CDR3 region has 14 residues. CDR3 in DNA: TGTGCCAGCAGCTTAGGGGGAGGCAATCAGCCCCAGCATTTT. Translated, it gives CASSLGGGNQPQHF.

As concerns this clone: At one end the junction does not follow the germline gene, possibly because of a read error. Different DNA sequences within this sample yield the same CDR3. This sequence joins TRBV5-1 and TRBJ1-6; no definite D call. The V gene's germline CDR1 is SGHRS and CDR2 YFSETQ. CDR3 length equals 16 residues. The DNA of the CDR3 is TGCGCCAGCAGCTTGTCCCAGGCCGGGCGGGCTTCACCCCTCCATTTT. Translating gives CASSLSQAGRASPLHF.

This clone was detected a few times. This chain uses TRBV19 with TRBJ1-2, with TRBD1 identical over 7 bases. The CDR3 spans 14 residues. The V gene's germline CDR1 is LNHDA and CDR2 SQIVND (reference sequence). V shed 3 bases, J shed 5 bases, and the junction held 6 bases outside the gene matches. CDR3 loop: CASSMTGSRYGYTF. The CDR3, as DNA: TGTGCCAGTAGTATGACAGGGTCGAGATATGGCTACACCTTC.

The CDR3 protein is CASSQDGLLDNEQFF. CDR3 sequence (DNA): TGTGCCAGCAGCCAAGATGGGCTACTCGACAATGAGCAGTTCTTC. This chain uses TRBV4-2 with TRBJ2-1; D unresolved. V was cut by 0 bases and J by 5 bases, with 11 bases left in between. Germline V CDR1 and CDR2: LGHNA, YNFKEQ. This CDR3 has 15 residues.

The chain combines TRBV19 with TRBJ2-5; 8 bases align to TRBD2. V trimming: 3 bases; J trimming: 5 bases; junction bases outside the gene matches: 8. There are 15 residues in the CDR3. Germline assignment: CDR1 LNHDA and CDR2 SQIVND (reference sequence). In DNA, the CDR3 is TGTGCCAGTAGTATTCGAGCGGGAGACCGCGAGACCCAGTACTTC. This codes for CASSIRAGDRETQYF.

The rearrangement uses TRBV11-1 and TRBJ2-1, with 8 bases fitting TRBD2. CDR1 is SGHAT and CDR2 is FQDESV in the germline V gene (reference sequence). The CDR3 is 16 residues long. V shed 5 bases and J 3 bases; nucleotides not matched to a gene: 9. In DNA, the CDR3 is TGTGCCAGCAGCATTAGCGGGACAAATAACTACAATGAGCAGTTCTTC. Its protein is CASSISGTNNYNEQFF.

This clone was observed a single time. The chain carries TRBV7-3 and TRBJ2-7; tentative D call: TRBD2 (5 bases). The germline CDR1 and CDR2 sequences are SGHTA and FQGTGA. V dropped 0 bases and J dropped 2 bases, with 5 bases sitting between them. The CDR3 runs to 13 residues. CDR3 sequence (DNA): TGTGCCAGCAGCTTAACCGGGGCCTACGAGCAGTACTTC. Its translation: CASSLTGAYEQYF.

V usage is TRBV4-2 and J usage is TRBJ2-2, with D perhaps matching TRBD2 (6 bases). This CDR3 is built from 16 residues. CDR1 is LGHNA and CDR2 is YNFKEQ in the germline V gene. The V gene lost 4 bases and the J gene lost 1 base, with 13 bases spanning the gap. The CDR3 reads CASSRGTLVNTGELFF. The DNA of the CDR3 is TGTGCCAGCAGCCGTGGGACTCTGGTGAACACCGGGGAGCTGTTTTTT.

The chain joins TRBV5-4 to TRBJ2-7; D may be TRBD2 (6 bases). Germline V gene sequence: CDR1 SGHNT, CDR2 YYREEE (reference sequence). Trimming stripped 2 bases from V and 3 bases from J, with 12 bases between. This CDR3 region has 14 residues. Written as DNA, the CDR3 is TGTGCCAGCAGCTTACCCGGGAGTAACTACGAGCAGTACTTC. This gives the protein CASSLPGSNYEQYF.

This rearrangement joins TRBV5-6 to TRBJ1-5; D is undetermined. Germline V lookup: CDR1 SGHDT, CDR2 YYEEEE. The CDR3 extends over 14 amino acids. Deletions cut 1 base from V and 7 bases from J, with 12 bases between. CDR3 sequence reads: CASSLIGASQPQHF. CDR3 nucleotide sequence: TGTGCCAGCAGCTTGATTGGTGCGAGCCAGCCCCAGCATTTT.

The chain couples TRBV7-2 to TRBJ2-7, with TRBD2 matching 12 bases. After removal of 5 bases from V and 6 bases from J, the junction contained 8 bases not matched to a gene. This CDR3 is 15 amino acids long. CDR1 is SGHTA, CDR2 FQGNSA, per germline. For the CDR3, the DNA is TGTGCCAGCAGCGTGACTAGCGGGAGCCTCGGCGAGCAGTACTTC. Translating it yields CASSVTSGSLGEQYF.

This clone is categorized as medium-sized. This chain joins TRBV7-3 and TRBJ1-1; no clear D. Trimming shortened V by 0 bases and J by 3 bases, and 8 bases separated the two germline ends. The germline V gene has CDR1 SGHTA and CDR2 FQGTGA. The CDR3 is 14 residues long. CDR3 loop: CASSLTQGDTEAFF. For the CDR3, the DNA is TGTGCCAGCAGCTTAACCCAAGGAGACACTGAAGCTTTCTTT.

The CDR3 spells CASSLDFGVRNTEAFF. CDR3 nucleotides: TGTGCCAGCAGCTTAGATTTCGGGGTAAGGAACACTGAAGCTTTCTTT. The chain combines TRBV11-2 with TRBJ1-1; D unresolved. V lost 0 bases to trimming and J lost 1 base, with 12 bases between them. Germline CDR1 is SGHAT and CDR2 is FQNNGV. This CDR3 has 16 amino acids.

The V gene is TRBV7-6, the J gene TRBJ2-1, with 10 bases fitting TRBD2. Germline V gene sequence: CDR1 SGHVS, CDR2 FNYEAQ. The CDR3 runs 19 residues. J was trimmed by 0 bases and V by 0 bases; bases with no gene match: 8. Here the CDR3 reads CASSLAVYSGGPSYNEQFF. The CDR3 DNA reads as TGTGCCAGCAGCTTAGCGGTCTATAGCGGGGGGCCCTCCTACAATGAGCAGTTCTTC.

J is TRBJ2-2 and V is TRBV27; perhaps TRBD2 as D (5 bases). The germline V and J ends were trimmed by 5 bases and 3 bases, with 16 bases remaining between them. The CDR3 is 16 residues long. Looked up from germline, CDR1 is MNHEY and CDR2 is SMNVEV (reference sequence). As DNA, the CDR3 is TGTGCCAGCAGTGCTTACATGGACTCGGACACCGGGGAGCTGTTTTTT. This translates into CASSAYMDSDTGELFF.